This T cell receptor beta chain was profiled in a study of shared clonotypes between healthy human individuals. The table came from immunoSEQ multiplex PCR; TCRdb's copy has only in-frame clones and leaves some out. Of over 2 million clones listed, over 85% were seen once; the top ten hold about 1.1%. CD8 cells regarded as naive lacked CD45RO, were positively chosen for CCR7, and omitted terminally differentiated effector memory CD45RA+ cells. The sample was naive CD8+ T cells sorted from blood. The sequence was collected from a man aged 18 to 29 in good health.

The CDR3 nucleotides are TGTGCCAGCAGCCCCTCGGCAGTCCGGGGCTTGGGAGAGACCCAGTACTTC. It translates to CASSPSAVRGLGETQYF. V gene TRBV5-6 combines with J gene TRBJ2-5, with D possibly being TRBD1 or TRBD2 (5 bases each). This CDR3 has 17 amino acids. V was clipped by 4 bases and J by 4 bases, with 23 bases between them. Germline CDR1 SGHDT, CDR2 YYEEEE.